This T cell receptor (beta chain) originates from a study of blood T cell repertoires in COVID-19. Followed over time, Seattle patients had been enrolled while infection was active. The germline gives CDR1 SGDLS, CDR2 YYNGEE. The CDR3 totals 16 residues. V trimming: 5 bases; J trimming: 4 bases; junction bases outside the gene matches: 10. Per the original methods: Amplification with reference gene primers provided the estimates of nucleated cell counts. The protocol was immunoSEQ multiplex PCR, while the TCRdb copy is restricted to in-frame clones and leaves out a portion. From that table come the V and J calls and clone size; the DNA was used to work out D and trimming. Of hundreds of thousands of clones in the sample, around 88% were seen once.

The material sequenced was peripheral blood. The chain joins TRBV9 to TRBJ2-2; 8 positions match TRBD1. The sequence was obtained from a woman aged 45-59 years with COVID-19, enrolled during active disease. The CDR3 region has the DNA TGTGCCAGCAGTAAAAGGGTCACAGGGGGCACCGGGGAGCTGTTTTTT. Its protein product is CASSKRVTGGTGELFF. Filled out from reference TRBV9 and TRBJ2-2, the complete variable domain reads DSGVTQTPKHLITATGQRVTLRCSPRSGDLSVYWYQQSLDQGLQFLIQYYNGEERAKGNILERFSAQQFPDLHSELNLSSLELGDSALYFCASSKRVTGGTGELFFGEGSRLTVL.